Listed here are 32 T cell receptor beta chains from one sample, sequenced in a study of T cell changes during pregnancy in multiple sclerosis. Generated by immunoSEQ multiplex PCR, the TCRdb table keeps only in-frame clones and is missing some. This table holds 35,000 to 40,000 clones, 89% found once. The sample in question was CD4+ T cells from peripheral blood mononuclear cells, obtained after pregnancy. The origin of the receptors is a female donor in good health, enrolled as a control in a pregnancy study.

The genes are TRBV27 and TRBJ1-1; weak D call: TRBD1 (6 bases). This CDR3 is built from 15 residues. Germline loops: CDR1 MNHEY, CDR2 SMNVEV (reference sequence). V was pared by 1 base and J by 10 bases, with 19 bases between. This CDR3 is CASSLWGTGTNLAFF. DNA for the CDR3: TGTGCCAGCAGTTTATGGGGAACTGGGACAAATTTAGCTTTCTTT.

The J gene is TRBJ1-4, the V gene TRBV5-5; 9 bases are a match to TRBD1. J was trimmed by 2 bases and V by 3 bases; bases with no gene match: 11. The CDR3 consists of 18 residues. Germline values: CDR1 SGHKS, CDR2 YYEKEE (reference sequence). The chain's CDR3 is CASSSRDRESGTNEKLFF. As DNA, the CDR3 is TGTGCCAGCAGCTCCCGGGACAGGGAGTCTGGCACTAATGAAAAACTGTTTTTT.

V usage is TRBV19 and J usage is TRBJ1-5; 10 bases are shared with TRBD1. The CDR3 consists of 15 residues. Germline CDR1 and CDR2: LNHDA and SQIVND (reference sequence). The junction had 14 bases not matched to a gene; V was cut back by 9 bases and J by 9 bases. Here the CDR3 reads CASRMGQGPTLPQHF. As DNA, the CDR3 is TGTGCCAGCCGTATGGGACAGGGGCCTACATTGCCCCAGCATTTT.

This clone has a handful of counts. The chain uses TRBV28 and TRBJ1-1, with D uncertain. Germline assignment: CDR1 MDHEN and CDR2 SYDVKM. The V gene lost 5 bases and the J gene lost 11 bases, with 18 bases spanning the gap. The CDR3 runs 13 residues. The CDR3 region is CASSTGVRWRAFF. The CDR3 region has the DNA TGTGCCAGCAGTACCGGTGTCCGCTGGCGGGCTTTCTTT.

The chain joins TRBV5-1 to TRBJ2-1; maybe TRBD2 (5 bases). The V gene's germline CDR1 is SGHRS and CDR2 YFSETQ. This CDR3 has 14 residues. Deletions cut 0 bases from V and 8 bases from J, with 12 bases between. The CDR3 region is CASSLAPGSDEQFF. The DNA for the CDR3 is TGCGCCAGCAGCTTGGCTCCGGGGTCGGATGAGCAGTTCTTC.

J is TRBJ2-1 and V is TRBV5-1, with 9 bases that match TRBD2. V lost 4 bases, J lost 4 bases, and 9 bases stayed unmatched. The CDR3 sequence is 16 residues long. Germline-derived CDR1 and CDR2 are SGHRS and YFSETQ. Here the CDR3 reads CASSPVPSGTYNEQFF. In nucleotides, the CDR3 is TGCGCCAGCAGCCCGGTTCCTAGCGGGACATACAATGAGCAGTTCTTC.

CDR3: CASSQSQGNYEQYF. The CDR3 coding sequence is TGCGCCAGCAGCCAATCCCAGGGGAACTACGAGCAGTACTTC. This chain uses TRBV4-1 with TRBJ2-5, with D perhaps matching TRBD1 (6 bases). The DNA end is more similar to TRBJ2-7, so the J call may be wrong. The CDR3 is 14 residues long. CDR1 and CDR2 (germline): MGHRA, YSYEKL.

V usage is TRBV7-2 and J usage is TRBJ2-1; 8 bases match TRBD2. The CDR3 runs 17 residues. V gave up 1 base and J gave up 1 base; unmatched junction bases: 6. Germline CDR1 and CDR2: SGHTA and FQGNSA. CDR3: CASSLVRAGASYNEQFF. DNA for the CDR3: TGTGCCAGCAGCTTAGTGCGAGCGGGGGCTTCCTACAATGAGCAGTTCTTC.

The CDR3 DNA is TGTGCCAGCGAAGGGAGTAACTATGGCTACACCTTC. As protein: CASEGSNYGYTF. This chain uses TRBV28 with TRBJ1-2; the D is unclear. Germline V gene sequence: CDR1 MDHEN, CDR2 SYDVKM. The CDR3 runs to 12 residues. The ends were cut back, 8 bases at V and 1 base at J, with 8 bases in the middle.

The chain joins TRBV10-2 to TRBJ1-3; D not certain. CDR1 WSHSY and CDR2 SAAADI come from the germline V gene. The CDR3 consists of 14 residues. Trimming left V 6 bases short and J 1 base short, with 10 bases between. The CDR3 loop reads CASSAIQSGNTIYF. CDR3 nucleotide sequence: TGCGCCAGCAGCGCCATACAGTCTGGAAACACCATATATTTT.

The chain has TRBV7-2 and TRBJ2-7; TRBD1 is a possible D gene (6 bases). Germline V lookup: CDR1 SGHTA, CDR2 FQGNSA. CDR3 length: 14 residues. V was trimmed by 5 bases and J by 2 bases, leaving 13 bases between them. As DNA, the CDR3 is TGTGCCAGCAGCCCGGACCAGGGGCCCTACGAGCAGTACTTC. This codes for CASSPDQGPYEQYF.

The chain recombines TRBV7-9 with TRBJ2-1; 12 nucleotides align to TRBD2. Germline CDR1 and CDR2: SEHNR and FQNEAQ (reference sequence). The CDR3 length is 15 residues. With V trimmed by 3 bases and J by 9 bases, 6 bases remained unmatched. CDR3 protein: CASSLMGLAGTEQFF. The CDR3, as DNA: TGTGCCAGCAGCTTGATGGGACTAGCGGGTACTGAGCAGTTCTTC.

This rearrangement joins TRBV10-2 to TRBJ1-5, with D unclear. Germline values: CDR1 WSHSY, CDR2 SAAADI. Trimming removed 3 bases from V and 2 bases from J, with 8 bases in between. This CDR3 region has 14 residues. The CDR3 is CASSDRKGNQPQHF. The CDR3 DNA reads as TGCGCCAGCAGTGACAGGAAAGGCAATCAGCCCCAGCATTTT.

CDR3 DNA: TGCAGTGCTAGGCGGGACGATGAGCAGTTCTTC. Its translation is CSARRDDEQFF. This chain links TRBV20-1 with TRBJ2-1, with D perhaps TRBD2 (6 bases). V lost 3 bases to trimming and J lost 8 bases, with 8 bases between them. CDR1 is DFQATT and CDR2 is SNEGSKA in the germline V gene (reference sequence). The CDR3 runs to 11 residues.

This clone has only one observation. The V gene is TRBV9, the J gene TRBJ2-1, with 11 bases lining up with TRBD2. Unmatched junction bases numbered 13, after V lost 4 bases and J lost 4 bases. CDR3 length equals 18 residues. Germline loops: CDR1 SGDLS, CDR2 YYNGEE. CDR3 residues: CASSLLAGGPLPYNEQFF. The CDR3 DNA reads as TGTGCCAGCAGCCTTCTAGCGGGGGGACCCCTCCCTTACAATGAGCAGTTCTTC.

This sequence joins TRBV5-4 and TRBJ1-1; 11 nucleotides align to TRBD1. This CDR3 is built from 16 residues. Trimming took 5 bases from V and 4 from J; bases not matched to a gene: 10. Germline CDR1 SGHNT, CDR2 YYREEE (reference sequence). CDR3 loop: CASSFGGGQGATEAFF. CDR3 nucleotides: TGTGCCAGCAGTTTTGGGGGTGGACAGGGGGCCACTGAAGCTTTCTTT.

The chain joins TRBV7-2 to TRBJ1-2, with TRBD1 matching 9 bases. Germline V lookup: CDR1 SGHTA, CDR2 FQGNSA. V was pared by 4 bases and J by 8 bases, with 5 bases of the junction left unmatched. The CDR3 contains 13 residues. The CDR3 sequence is CASSYGQGLGYTF. The CDR3 DNA is TGTGCCAGCAGCTACGGACAGGGGTTAGGCTACACCTTC.

This clone turned up a few times. This rearrangement joins TRBV19 to TRBJ1-2, with D tentatively TRBD1 (5 bases). The ends were cut back, 6 bases at V and 7 bases at J, with 12 bases in the middle. Germline values: CDR1 LNHDA, CDR2 SQIVND (reference sequence). The CDR3 is 12 amino acids. The CDR3 protein is CASRLGDAGYTF. The CDR3 DNA follows: TGTGCCAGTAGATTAGGGGATGCTGGCTACACCTTC. Based on the CDR3 plus reference TRBV19 and TRBJ1-2, the full variable domain is DGGITQSPKYLFRKEGQNVTLSCEQNLNHDAMYWYRQDPGQGLRLIYYSQIVNDFQKGDIAEGYSVSREKKESFPLTVTSAQKNPTAFYLCASRLGDAGYTFGSGTRLTVV.

The chain recombines TRBV4-1 with TRBJ2-7; TRBD1 matches 7 bases. Unmatched junction bases numbered 5, after V lost 1 base and J lost 5 bases. There are 14 residues in the CDR3. Germline-derived CDR1 and CDR2 are MGHRA and YSYEKL. CDR3 nucleotides: TGCGCCAGCAGCCAAGTCACAGGGGTCCACGAGCAGTACTTC. This sequence encodes CASSQVTGVHEQYF.

This chain connects TRBV14 to TRBJ2-2; 8 bases fit TRBD2. This CDR3 has 16 amino acids. Trimming cost V 4 bases and J 4 bases; bases outside gene matches: 8. The germline V gene has CDR1 SGHDN and CDR2 FVKESK. In DNA, the CDR3 is TGTGCCAGCAGCCCCCGGCGCGGGGGGTTCACCGGGGAGCTGTTTTTT. Protein product: CASSPRRGGFTGELFF.

The chain joins TRBV6-5 to TRBJ2-7; weak D call: TRBD2 (5 bases). The length of the CDR3 is 16 residues. Looked up from germline, CDR1 is MNHEY and CDR2 is SVGAGI. V lost 0 bases, J lost 3 bases, and 15 bases lay in between. CDR3 amino acids: CASSYSRGPPLYEQYF. In DNA, the CDR3 is TGTGCCAGCAGTTACTCGAGAGGGCCTCCCCTCTACGAGCAGTACTTC.

This clone was picked up a small number of times. The V and J genes are TRBV6-5 and TRBJ1-1; unclear D gene. In germline, CDR1 is MNHEY, CDR2 SVGAGI. This CDR3 contains 13 residues. The V end lost 5 bases, the J end lost 8 bases, and 15 bases lay between the germline ends. The CDR3 nucleotides read TGTGCCAGCAGTCTTCCTAGTTCAACAGAAGCTTTCTTT. It codes for CASSLPSSTEAFF.

This chain's CDR3 is CASRGGTFRGEQYF. The CDR3 nucleotides read TGTGCCAGCAGGGGCGGGACTTTTCGGGGCGAGCAGTACTTC. The chain recombines TRBV11-2 with TRBJ2-7; maybe TRBD2 (6 bases). Germline V gene sequence: CDR1 SGHAT, CDR2 FQNNGV. CDR3 size: 14 residues. V was trimmed by 6 bases and J by 6 bases, leaving 18 bases between them.

The chain joins TRBV4-1 to TRBJ1-6; D not resolved. This CDR3 spans 13 amino acids. CDR1 is MGHRA, CDR2 YSYEKL, per germline. With 1 base removed from V and 10 bases from J, the gap between germline ends came to 8 bases. Written as DNA, the CDR3 is TGCGCCAGCAGCCAAGGGGCCGAATCACCCCTCCACTTT. The encoded protein is CASSQGAESPLHF.

The genes are TRBV6-5 and TRBJ1-2; D unclear. CDR1 is MNHEY, CDR2 SVGAGI, per germline. The CDR3 length is 12 residues. Deletions cut 6 bases from V and 7 bases from J, with 12 bases between. The CDR3: CASRTRGGGYTF. The CDR3 nucleotides are TGTGCCAGCAGGACGCGGGGAGGTGGCTACACCTTC.

This chain connects TRBV7-9 to TRBJ1-1; a possible D gene is TRBD1 (5 bases). In germline, CDR1 is SEHNR, CDR2 FQNEAQ (reference sequence). With 4 bases removed from V and 0 bases from J, the gap between germline ends came to 9 bases. There are 14 residues in the CDR3. CDR3 coding DNA: TGTGCCAGCAGCTCGGACACTATGAACACTGAAGCTTTCTTT. Residues: CASSSDTMNTEAFF.

V usage is TRBV10-3 and J usage is TRBJ1-1; D not certain. This CDR3 has 13 residues. Germline assignment: CDR1 ENHRY and CDR2 SYGVKD. V gave up 2 bases and J gave up 3 bases, with 7 bases separating them. Here the CDR3 DNA reads TGTGCCATCAGTGAGCAGCAGGACACTGAAGCTTTCTTT. Its translation is CAISEQQDTEAFF.

This clone was observed a single time. The chain links TRBV29-1 to TRBJ2-7; 8 positions agree with TRBD2. With 3 bases clipped from V and 0 bases from J, the junction kept 7 bases outside the gene matches. Germline V lookup: CDR1 SQVTM, CDR2 ANQGSEA. CDR3 size: 15 residues. CDR3 DNA: TGCAGCGTTGACCACCCAAGCGGGAGCTCCTACGAGCAGTACTTC. This encodes CSVDHPSGSSYEQYF.

This CDR3 reads CASSPQGRGYTF. CDR3 DNA: TGTGCCAGCAGTCCACAGGGCCGGGGCTACACCTTC. V usage is TRBV27 and J usage is TRBJ1-2, with D possibly being TRBD1 (6 bases). The CDR3 extends over 12 amino acids. The germline V and J ends were trimmed by 5 bases and 8 bases, with 12 bases remaining between them. CDR1 is MNHEY, CDR2 SMNVEV, per germline (reference sequence).

CDR3 sequence reads: CASHEAGVGDTQYF. CDR3 DNA: TGTGCCAGTCACGAAGCCGGAGTTGGGGATACGCAGTATTTT. The J gene is TRBJ2-3, the V gene TRBV19; D call uncertain. Per the germline V gene, CDR1 is LNHDA and CDR2 is SQIVND (reference sequence). The CDR3 is made up of 14 amino acids. V was pared by 8 bases and J by 6 bases, with 18 bases between.

The chain uses TRBV4-2 and TRBJ2-7; the D gene is possibly TRBD2 (6 bases). The germline gives CDR1 LGHNA, CDR2 YNFKEQ. This CDR3 has 15 residues. Trimming stripped 0 bases from V and 3 bases from J, with 12 bases between. The CDR3 sequence: CASSQEGGPYYEQYF. CDR3 nucleotide sequence: TGTGCCAGCAGCCAAGAGGGGGGACCCTACTACGAGCAGTACTTC.

This clone appeared once. The chain has TRBV19 and TRBJ2-7; possibly TRBD1 for D (5 bases). The germline CDR1 and CDR2 sequences are LNHDA and SQIVND (reference sequence). Trimming left V 3 bases short and J 3 bases short, with 12 bases between. This CDR3 region has 14 residues. CDR3 region: CASSIRAGNYEQYF. CDR3 nucleotides: TGTGCCAGTAGTATTCGCGCAGGGAACTACGAGCAGTACTTC.